Sequencing of this TCR beta chain was carried out in a study of shared clonotypes between healthy human individuals. General study findings and limits: What naive subsets generally showed was a larger estimated richness than memory subsets showed. The generation probabilities recorded for non-shared clonotypes fell below those of clonotypes shared by all four donors. Shared across several donors were around 5% of the naive CD4 clonotypes.

Comment on this clone: As yet, its antigen is unknown.

CDR1 and CDR2 (germline): SNHLY, FYNNEI. V lost 6 bases and J 0 bases, leaving 6 bases between the germline ends. This CDR3 spans 13 amino acids. Per the original data handling: Filtering of immunoSEQ junctional sequences could not match full-length read filtering. Sequencing used immunoSEQ multiplex PCR; TCRdb keeps in-frame clones, though not all of them. V, J and clone size are taken as reported in that table, and D and trimming were inferred from the DNA itself. Of roughly 2,500,000 clones detected, approximately 94% appear once; the ten largest clones hold approximately 0.37%. The sequencing input was naive CD4+ T cells from PBMCs. The sample's subset: CD45RA+ positively selected. This TCR was recovered from a man in his late teens or twenties in good health. Some clones in this sample may be carry-over from other donors' samples. The rearrangement links TRBV2 to TRBJ1-5; D remains unclear. In DNA form, the CDR3 reads TGTGCCAGCAGACAGTATAGCAATCAGCCCCAGCATTTT. Amino acid sequence: CASRQYSNQPQHF.